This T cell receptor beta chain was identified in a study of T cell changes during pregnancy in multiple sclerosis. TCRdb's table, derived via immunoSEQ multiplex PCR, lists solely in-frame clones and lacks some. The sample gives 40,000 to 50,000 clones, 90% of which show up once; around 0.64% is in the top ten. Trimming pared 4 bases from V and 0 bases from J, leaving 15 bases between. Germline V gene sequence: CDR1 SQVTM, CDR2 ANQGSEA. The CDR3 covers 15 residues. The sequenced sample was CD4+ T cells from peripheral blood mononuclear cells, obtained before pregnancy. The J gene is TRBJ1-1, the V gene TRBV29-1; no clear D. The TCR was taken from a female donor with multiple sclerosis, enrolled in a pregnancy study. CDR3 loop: CSVAIAASMNTEAFF. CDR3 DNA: TGCAGCGTTGCCATCGCGGCTTCCATGAACACTGAAGCTTTCTTT.